This entry lists 19 T cell receptor beta chains sequenced from one sample in a study of OX40 agonist ivuxolimab in advanced cancers. To prepare the library, the immunoSEQ multiplex PCR assay was applied. The source is immuneACCESS, and TCRdb retained only in-frame sequences with V and J called. Part of the clones is not carried over; for the studies checked, unresolved V genes explain less than half of this, and the remainder is unexplained. A total of about 54,000 clones appear in this sample, almost 85% of them only once. The leading ten clones occupy 1.2% of the sample. The sequencing used CD4+ or CD8+ T cells sorted from blood, collected in a trial of the OX40 agonist ivuxolimab. Receptor source: an adult with an advanced solid tumor such as melanoma, head and neck, liver or kidney cancer.

This clone was seen once. This chain connects TRBV5-1 to TRBJ2-5; D unclear. The CDR3 spans 15 residues. Trimming removed 5 bases from V and 1 base from J, with 15 bases in between. Germline V gives CDR1 SGHRS, CDR2 YFSETQ. The CDR3: CASSLLTDGQETQYF. CDR3 coding DNA: TGCGCCAGCAGTCTCTTGACGGACGGCCAAGAGACCCAGTACTTC.

This rearrangement joins TRBV5-5 to TRBJ2-7, with D perhaps TRBD1 (6 bases). Trimming pared 6 bases from V and 3 bases from J, leaving 13 bases between. The CDR3 has 13 amino acids. CDR1 and CDR2 (germline): SGHKS, YYEKEE (reference sequence). Here the CDR3 DNA reads TGTGCCAGCACCCTGACAGGCAACTACGAGCAGTACTTC. Amino acid sequence: CASTLTGNYEQYF.

Written as DNA, the CDR3 is TGTGCCAGCAGCCTACGACAGGGTTTCGACGAGCAGTACTTC. Translated: CASSLRQGFDEQYF. The gene calls are TRBV14 and TRBJ2-5; 7 nucleotides line up with TRBD1. The DNA end favors TRBJ2-7, so the J call may be wrong. The CDR3 consists of 14 residues. Germline V gene sequence: CDR1 SGHDN, CDR2 FVKESK.

The rearrangement links TRBV4-2 to TRBJ2-7, with 7 nucleotides matching TRBD1. CDR1 is LGHNA and CDR2 is YNFKEQ in the germline V gene. The CDR3 sequence is 13 residues long. V dropped 3 bases and J dropped 3; count of bases not matched to a gene: 2. The CDR3 spells CASSHGTDYEQYF. The CDR3 region has the DNA TGTGCCAGCAGCCACGGGACAGACTACGAGCAGTACTTC.

The rearrangement links TRBV11-3 to TRBJ2-5; 10 bases match TRBD2. CDR3 length: 16 residues. Per germline, CDR1 SGHNT and CDR2 YENEEA. Trimming removed 3 bases from V and 5 bases from J; junction bases left unmatched: 9. The DNA for the CDR3 is TGTGCCAGCAGCTTGGGAGCTAGCGGGAGAGGCGAGACCCAGTACTTC. Amino acids: CASSLGASGRGETQYF.

Notes on this clone: This sample includes further DNA sequences coding for the same CDR3. The J gene is TRBJ1-1, the V gene TRBV5-1; no definite D call. The CDR3 consists of 14 residues. Germline lookup yields CDR1 SGHRS and CDR2 YFSETQ. The V end lost 0 bases, the J end lost 1 base, and 7 bases lay between the germline ends. This CDR3 reads CASSLGGQNTEAFF. In DNA form, the CDR3 reads TGCGCCAGCAGCTTGGGGGGTCAGAACACTGAAGCTTTCTTT.

V usage is TRBV5-8 and J usage is TRBJ2-5, with 7 nucleotides matching TRBD1. The ends lost 4 bases at V and 3 bases at J; junction bases unmatched: 9. This CDR3 contains 15 residues. Germline lookup yields CDR1 SGHTS and CDR2 YDEGEE. The CDR3 loop reads CASSLGQTEKETQYF. Here the CDR3 DNA reads TGTGCCAGCAGCCTGGGACAGACCGAAAAAGAGACCCAGTACTTC.

The chain joins TRBV19 to TRBJ2-1; TRBD2 agrees at 11 bases. CDR1 is LNHDA, CDR2 SQIVND, per germline (reference sequence). CDR3 length: 17 residues. V trimming: 5 bases; J trimming: 4 bases; junction bases outside the gene matches: 10. CDR3 in DNA: TGTGCCAGTAGTCCAAGGGGACTAGCGGCTGTATACAATGAGCAGTTCTTC. This encodes CASSPRGLAAVYNEQFF.

This clone was seen a single time. V usage is TRBV9 and J usage is TRBJ2-1; D may be TRBD1 (6 bases). Germline values: CDR1 SGDLS, CDR2 YYNGEE. The CDR3 is 15 amino acids. The V end lost 3 bases, the J end lost 1 base, and 11 bases lay between the germline ends. The CDR3 region is CASSETGRSYNEQFF. The CDR3 region has the DNA TGTGCCAGCAGCGAGACAGGCCGTTCCTACAATGAGCAGTTCTTC.

The rearrangement uses TRBV11-2 and TRBJ1-3; 9 positions agree with TRBD1. V lost 5 bases and J lost 0; bases outside the gene matches: 5. CDR1 is SGHAT and CDR2 is FQNNGV in the germline V gene. This CDR3 has 16 residues. Written as DNA, the CDR3 is TGTGCCAGCAGCCGGGACAGGGCAACCTCTGGAAACACCATATATTTT. It codes for CASSRDRATSGNTIYF.

The chain employs TRBV5-1 and TRBJ2-3; 13 bases are a match to TRBD2. Germline CDR1 reads SGHRS; CDR2 reads YFSETQ. V lost 7 bases and J lost 3; bases outside the gene matches: 5. This CDR3 region has 15 residues. The CDR3 nucleotides read TGCGCCAGCCGACGGACTAGCGGGAGTACAGATACGCAGTATTTT. This translates into CASRRTSGSTDTQYF.

V gene TRBV19 combines with J gene TRBJ1-2, with D possibly being TRBD1 (5 bases). V lost 7 bases and J 3 bases, leaving 9 bases between the germline ends. The CDR3 is made up of 12 amino acids. Germline values: CDR1 LNHDA, CDR2 SQIVND (reference sequence). CDR3: CASKGRDYGYTF. In DNA form, the CDR3 reads TGTGCCAGTAAGGGCAGGGACTATGGCTACACCTTC.

The rearrangement joins TRBV29-1 to TRBJ1-5, with 8 bases matching TRBD1. V was clipped by 7 bases and J by 7 bases; unmatched bases: 9. The CDR3 is made up of 13 amino acids. Germline V gene sequence: CDR1 SQVTM, CDR2 ANQGSEA. CDR3 coding DNA: TGCAGCGCCTCAGGGGGCCGGGGCCAGCCCCAGCATTTT. Translated: CSASGGRGQPQHF.

The CDR3 loop is CAISEQGGQGKNGYTF. The CDR3 DNA follows: TGTGCCATCAGTGAGCAGGGGGGACAGGGGAAAAATGGCTACACCTTC. The chain employs TRBV10-3 and TRBJ1-2, with 10 bases identical to TRBD1. The length of the CDR3 is 16 residues. CDR1 is ENHRY and CDR2 is SYGVKD in the germline V gene. Trimming took 2 bases from V and 6 from J; bases not matched to a gene: 9.

V is TRBV29-1 and J is TRBJ2-1, with 7 nucleotides matching TRBD1. V lost 1 base, J lost 3 bases, and 12 bases stayed unmatched. CDR3 length: 17 amino acids. Germline-derived CDR1 and CDR2 are SQVTM and ANQGSEA. The CDR3 DNA sequence: TGCAGCGTTGAAGCCCTTCCCGCAGGGGGTATCTACAATGAGCAGTTCTTC. Residues: CSVEALPAGGIYNEQFF.

This chain joins TRBV5-1 and TRBJ2-5; 10 nucleotides align to TRBD1. Germline CDR1 SGHRS, CDR2 YFSETQ. V lost 4 bases, J lost 2 bases, and 14 bases stayed unmatched. This CDR3 spans 18 amino acids. The CDR3 spells CASSPSLWTGGPQETQYF. In nucleotides, the CDR3 is TGCGCCAGCAGCCCCAGCCTGTGGACAGGGGGACCTCAAGAGACCCAGTACTTC.

Notes on this clone: Other DNA sequences of this sample code for an identical CDR3. This sequence joins TRBV11-2 and TRBJ1-3; D might be TRBD1 (6 bases). The CDR3 is 19 residues long. Trimming took off 2 bases at V and 0 bases at J, with 20 bases between the two ends. Per germline, CDR1 SGHAT and CDR2 FQNNGV. CDR3 sequence reads: CASSLSWGAGSLSGNTIYF. DNA of the CDR3: TGTGCCAGCAGCTTATCCTGGGGGGCTGGATCTCTCTCTGGAAACACCATATATTTT.

This chain uses TRBV5-5 with TRBJ1-5, with no clear D. Germline lookup yields CDR1 SGHKS and CDR2 YYEKEE (reference sequence). The V end lost 1 base, the J end lost 5 bases, and 19 bases lay between the germline ends. The CDR3 length is 17 residues. CDR3 in DNA: TGTGCCAGCAGCTTGCGGGTAGGCACTGAGGGCGATCAGCCCCAGCATTTT. It is translated as CASSLRVGTEGDQPQHF.

The chain has TRBV5-8 and TRBJ2-1; tentatively, D is TRBD1 (5 bases). The V gene lost 4 bases and the J gene lost 8 bases, with 16 bases spanning the gap. The CDR3 extends over 14 amino acids. Germline CDR1 reads SGHTS; CDR2 reads YDEGEE. Here the CDR3 DNA reads TGTGCCAGCAGCCATGACTGGGGCGGTGATGAGCAGTTCTTC. The encoded protein is CASSHDWGGDEQFF.